This TCR beta chain appears in the sequencing data of a study of blood T cell repertoires in COVID-19. Study overall: Sites across the United States, Italy and Spain contributed samples from acute and convalescent COVID-19. T cells, B-cell-depleted T cells, or PBMCs supplied cDNA or gDNA.

Per the germline V gene, CDR1 is SGHRS and CDR2 is YFSETQ. V gave up 7 bases and J gave up 4 bases, with 20 bases separating them. This CDR3 spans 16 amino acids. The table came from immunoSEQ multiplex PCR; TCRdb's copy has only in-frame clones and leaves some out. Here the sample spans around 250,000 clones, around 82% being singletons. The clonotype comes from a man over 45 who had recovered from COVID-19. Material: PBMCs or T cells enriched from blood (not recorded which). The chain is built from TRBV5-1 and TRBJ2-2; maybe TRBD1 (6 bases). CDR3 residues: CASSARQAGGTGELFF. In DNA, the CDR3 is TGCGCCAGCTCAGCCCGACAGGCAGGCGGCACCGGGGAGCTGTTTTTT. Drawing the rest from reference TRBV5-1 and TRBJ2-2, the complete variable domain is KAGVTQTPRYLIKTRGQQVTLSCSPISGHRSVSWYQQTPGQGLQFLFEYFSETQRNKGNFPGRFSGRQFSNSRSEMNVSTLELGDSALYLCASSARQAGGTGELFFGEGSRLTVL.